Each of the 15 T cell receptor beta chains below was sequenced from the same sample in a study of T cells after yellow fever vaccination. A single record per CDR3 protein comes from TCRdb applying MiXCR to the 5' RACE reads. The data show some 290,000 distinct CDR3 sequences, with over 8.5% seen just once and about 3% held by the top ten. This specimen was CD4+ T cells sorted from PBMCs, taken 45 days after the yellow fever booster vaccination. The receptors were gathered from a man younger than 35 who received the YFV17D yellow fever vaccine.

This clonotype has more than one count but fewer than ten. V usage is TRBV7-8 and J usage is TRBJ1-4; weak D call: TRBD1 (5 bases). Germline V lookup: CDR1 SGHVS, CDR2 FQNEAQ. The V end was cut by 6 bases, the J end by 7 bases, with 12 bases between. CDR3 length equals 13 residues. The CDR3 DNA reads as TGTGCCAGCAGACGGGACTTTGGTGAAAAACTGTTTTTT. It translates to CASRRDFGEKLFF.

This clonotype was picked up a small number of times. The chain combines TRBV29-1 with TRBJ1-5; D unresolved. The CDR3 runs to 13 residues. With 5 bases removed from V and 1 base from J, the gap between germline ends came to 9 bases. Germline lookup yields CDR1 SQVTM and CDR2 ANQGSEA. CDR3 in amino acids: CSVLGDSNQPQHF. CDR3 bases: TGCAGCGTTTTGGGAGACAGCAATCAGCCCCAGCATTTT.

This clonotype was seen a few times. The V and J genes are TRBV5-1 and TRBJ1-2; D is perhaps TRBD1 (6 bases). Germline V gene sequence: CDR1 SGHRS, CDR2 YFSETQ. The CDR3 is 17 amino acids. Trimming cost V 2 bases and J 2 bases, with 19 bases left between them. The chain's CDR3 is CASSLETGYRANYGYTF. CDR3 bases: TGCGCCAGCAGCTTAGAAACAGGGTATCGGGCGAACTATGGCTACACCTTC.

The V gene is TRBV7-2, the J gene TRBJ2-7; D gene unclear. Germline CDR1 is SGHTA and CDR2 is FQGNSA. V was shortened by 3 bases and J by 0 bases, with 9 bases between the two germline ends. CDR3 size: 14 residues. The CDR3 spells CASSFGPGSYEQYF. The CDR3 DNA follows: TGTGCCAGCAGCTTCGGGCCCGGCTCCTACGAGCAGTACTTC.

The chain employs TRBV5-1 and TRBJ2-5; 7 bases are shared with TRBD1. Germline assignment: CDR1 SGHRS and CDR2 YFSETQ. The ends lost 0 bases at V and 2 bases at J; junction bases unmatched: 7. The CDR3 sequence is 16 residues long. The CDR3 is CASSLAPGQLQETQYF. DNA for the CDR3: TGCGCCAGCAGCTTGGCCCCGGGACAGCTACAAGAGACCCAGTACTTC.

The gene calls are TRBV6-5 and TRBJ1-3; 8 bases match TRBD1. The germline gives CDR1 MNHEY, CDR2 SVGAGI. V dropped 6 bases and J dropped 8; count of bases not matched to a gene: 6. CDR3 length: 13 amino acids. In nucleotides, the CDR3 is TGTGCCAGCAGCCGACAGGGGCGGGACACCATATATTTT. Its translation: CASSRQGRDTIYF.

This clonotype has a handful of counts. V gene TRBV2 combines with J gene TRBJ2-7; D uncertain. V was cut by 5 bases and J by 1 base, with 6 bases left in between. The CDR3 contains 12 residues. Germline lookup yields CDR1 SNHLY and CDR2 FYNNEI. In DNA, the CDR3 is TGTGCCAGCAGTATCTATTCCTACGAGCAGTACTTC. Amino acid sequence: CASSIYSYEQYF. Based on the CDR3 plus reference TRBV2 and TRBJ2-7, the full variable domain is EPEVTQTPSHQVTQMGQEVILRCVPISNHLYFYWYRQILGQKVEFLVSFYNNEISEKSEIFDDQFSVERPDGSNFTLKIRSTKLEDSAMYFCASSIYSYEQYFGPGTRLTVT.

In its sample, this clonotype was seen many times. This rearrangement joins TRBV5-8 to TRBJ2-3, with a tentative D call TRBD2 (5 bases). V shed 0 bases and J shed 6 bases, with 17 bases lying between them. The CDR3 is 16 residues long. CDR1 is SGHTS, CDR2 YDEGEE, per germline. The CDR3 nucleotides are TGTGCCAGCAGCTTGGGGTATTCCGGGGTGGCGGATACGCAGTATTTT. Its protein product is CASSLGYSGVADTQYF.

This clonotype was counted a few times. The chain employs TRBV24-1 and TRBJ2-3; 7 bases fit TRBD2. J lost 4 bases, V lost 8 bases, and 5 bases had no gene match. The CDR3 loop spans 13 amino acids. Per germline, CDR1 KGHDR and CDR2 SFDVKD. The CDR3 loop reads CATMGLAADTQYF. The CDR3 DNA sequence: TGTGCCACCATGGGGCTAGCGGCAGATACGCAGTATTTT.

The chain combines TRBV5-1 with TRBJ2-1, with 8 bases aligning to TRBD1. The CDR3 sequence is 13 residues long. With V trimmed by 3 bases and J by 8 bases, 4 bases remained unmatched. Looked up from germline, CDR1 is SGHRS and CDR2 is YFSETQ. The CDR3, as DNA: TGCGCCAGCAGCTCGACAGGGGACGATGAGCAGTTCTTC. Encoded protein: CASSSTGDDEQFF. The whole variable domain, filled in from reference TRBV5-1 and TRBJ2-1, reads KAGVTQTPRYLIKTRGQQVTLSCSPISGHRSVSWYQQTPGQGLQFLFEYFSETQRNKGNFPGRFSGRQFSNSRSEMNVSTLELGDSALYLCASSSTGDDEQFFGPGTRLTVL.

The table lists this clonotype with many counts. This chain connects TRBV7-2 to TRBJ1-2; D ambiguous. The CDR3 is 13 amino acids. From germline, CDR1 is SGHTA and CDR2 FQGNSA. V lost 4 bases and J lost 7, with 13 bases in between. CDR3 nucleotide sequence: TGTGCCAGCAGCTCGTATGTGGGTAGTGGCTACACCTTC. Protein product: CASSSYVGSGYTF.

This clonotype was counted a few times. The gene calls are TRBV5-6 and TRBJ2-5; 8 bases line up with TRBD1. Germline CDR1 SGHDT, CDR2 YYEEEE. The V gene end was trimmed by 4 bases and the J gene end by 3 bases; junction bases not matched to a gene: 5. The CDR3 runs to 14 residues. This CDR3 is CASSSRDRKETQYF. The DNA for the CDR3 is TGTGCCAGCAGCAGCCGGGACAGGAAAGAGACCCAGTACTTC. Filled out from reference TRBV5-6 and TRBJ2-5, the complete variable domain reads DAGVTQSPTHLIKTRGQQVTLRCSPKSGHDTVSWYQQALGQGPQFIFQYYEEEERQRGNFPDRFSGHQFPNYSSELNVNALLLGDSALYLCASSSRDRKETQYFGPGTRLLVL.

This rearrangement joins TRBV20-1 to TRBJ1-5, with 10 bases that match TRBD1. The CDR3 runs 16 residues. CDR1 is DFQATT, CDR2 SNEGSKA, per germline (reference sequence). V shed 5 bases, J shed 4 bases, and the junction held 11 bases outside the gene matches. CDR3 bases: TGCAGTGCTGGGGAATTGGGACAGGGGAGGAATCAGCCCCAGCATTTT. It is translated as CSAGELGQGRNQPQHF.

This chain connects TRBV28 to TRBJ1-5; D remains ambiguous. Germline CDR1 reads MDHEN; CDR2 reads SYDVKM. The CDR3 length is 20 residues. Trimming left V 5 bases short and J 0 bases short, with 26 bases between. DNA for the CDR3: TGTGCCAGCAGTCCCGGGGATTTTATAACCCTTAGTAATAGCAATCAGCCCCAGCATTTT. Translated: CASSPGDFITLSNSNQPQHF.

J is TRBJ1-1 and V is TRBV29-1; D may be TRBD1 (6 bases). Germline assignment: CDR1 SQVTM and CDR2 ANQGSEA. V shed 3 bases and J shed 6 bases, with 17 bases lying between them. The CDR3 totals 14 residues. CDR3 nucleotides: TGCAGCGTTGAGCGTCGGGGGCGCCGGGCTGAAGCTTTCTTT. It is translated as CSVERRGRRAEAFF.